This T cell receptor (beta chain) comes out of a study of blood T cell repertoires in COVID-19. Original handling: Cell counts per sample came from amplifying reference gene primers. Assay: immunoSEQ multiplex PCR; the TCRdb copy retains only in-frame clones and omits some. The V and J calls and clone size are taken from that table; D and trimming were inferred from the DNA. This sample has tens of thousands of clones, with over 80% found just once. CDR3 length: 14 residues. CDR1 is SGHRS, CDR2 YFSETQ, per germline. With 0 bases removed from V and 0 bases from J, the gap between germline ends came to 5 bases.

This chain connects TRBV5-1 to TRBJ2-3; no firm D call. The sample was peripheral blood. The clonotype was recovered from a man older than 75 with active or convalescent COVID-19. The CDR3 region has the DNA TGCGCCAGCAGCTTGGCCATGAGCACAGATACGCAGTATTTT. Translating gives CASSLAMSTDTQYF.